These T cell receptor beta chains were read from a single sample in a study of blood T cells in healthy people across ages. One entry per CDR3 protein results from TCRdb running MiXCR on the 5' RACE reads. Of about 1.8 million distinct CDR3 sequences listed, around half are singletons. The source material was blood. All receptors come from a woman between 40 and 55 years old in good health. Both conserved end residues are part of each CDR3. A D gene is named only where the DNA matches it firmly. Expanded clones are given a class, and other clones once, few, many or no size at all.

few	TRBJ2-1	TRBD2	TRBV12-3/TRBV12-4	CASRNSGGAYNEQFF	TGTGCCAGCAGGAACAGCGGGGGGGCCTACAATGAGCAGTTCTTC
-	TRBJ1-2	-	TRBV20-1	CSARDPGIYGYTF	TGCAGTGCTAGAGATCCTGGGATCTACGGGTACACCTTC
few	TRBJ2-3	TRBD2	TRBV4-2	CASSQDYWTSSVTDTQYF	TGTGCCAGCAGCCAAGATTATTGGACTAGCTCCGTCACAGATACGCAGTATTTT
few	TRBJ2-5	TRBD2	TRBV4-1	CASSQANGGGKETQYF	TGCGCCAGCAGCCAAGCTAACGGGGGGGGGAAGGAGACCCAGTACTTC
few	TRBJ1-5	TRBD1	TRBV18	CASSPIQAGGNQPQHF	TGTGCCAGCTCACCGATCCAGGCAGGGGGGAATCAGCCCCAGCATTTT
-	TRBJ2-4	-	TRBV4-3	CASSQVGGGTQNIQYF	TGCGCCAGCAGCCAAGTGGGCGGCGGGACTCAAAACATTCAGTACTTC
-	TRBJ2-5	TRBD2	TRBV9	CASSVGGLAGRETQYF	TGTGCCAGCAGCGTAGGTGGACTAGCGGGGAGAGAGACCCAGTACTTC
few	TRBJ1-2	-	TRBV28	CASSPSTEAHYGYTF	TGTGCCAGCAGTCCTTCAACCGAGGCTCACTATGGCTACACCTTC
-	TRBJ2-3	-	TRBV29-1	CSAPRVTPQGGTQYF	TGCAGCGCCCCAAGGGTGACCCCCCAGGGGGGGACGCAGTATTTT
few	TRBJ2-1	TRBD2	TRBV29-1	CSATKLAGTYNEQFF	TGCAGCGCTACCAAACTAGCGGGGACATACAATGAGCAGTTCTTC
-	TRBJ2-3	TRBD2	TRBV6-2/TRBV6-3	CASSSLGGTLRADTQYF	TGTGCCAGCAGTTCCCTCGGGGGGACGTTAAGGGCAGATACGCAGTATTTT
-	TRBJ2-3	TRBD1	TRBV4-1	CASSRQGEWGDTQYF	TGCGCCAGCAGCCGACAGGGAGAGTGGGGAGATACGCAGTATTTT
-	TRBJ2-5	-	TRBV2	CASLLGLGTQYF	TGTGCCAGCTTACTCGGCCTTGGGACCCAGTACTTC
few	TRBJ1-2	-	TRBV6-5	CASSYGSGYTF	TGTGCCAGCAGTTACGGGTCCGGCTACACCTTC
-	TRBJ1-4	TRBD1	TRBV3-1	CASSLWTGTSEKLFF	TGTGCCAGCAGTCTGTGGACAGGGACCAGTGAAAAACTGTTTTTT
few	TRBJ2-3	-	TRBV6-5	CASSYGGSRGERVTDTQYF	TGTGCCAGCAGTTACGGGGGCTCTAGGGGGGAGCGAGTCACAGATACGCAGTATTTT
-	TRBJ2-3	TRBD1	TRBV29-1	CSVQGGTGPTDTQYF	TGCAGCGTCCAGGGTGGGACAGGACCCACAGATACGCAGTATTTT
few	TRBJ2-7	TRBD1	TRBV28	CASSPGTGPLYEQYF	TGTGCCAGCAGTCCGGGGACAGGGCCTCTCTACGAGCAGTACTTC
-	TRBJ1-1	TRBD1	TRBV18	CASSLTGGVGEAFF	TGTGCCAGCTCACTTACAGGGGGCGTCGGTGAAGCTTTCTTT
-	TRBJ2-7	TRBD1	TRBV18	CASSQEGAIGTYEQYF	TGTGCCAGCTCACAAGAGGGGGCGATAGGCACCTACGAGCAGTACTTC
few	TRBJ2-3	TRBD2	TRBV5-1	CASSRSTSGTDTQYF	TGCGCCAGCAGCCGATCGACTAGCGGTACAGATACGCAGTATTTT
-	TRBJ2-1	TRBD1	TRBV5-1	CASSPQGVPYNEQFF	TGCGCCAGCAGCCCCCAGGGGGTCCCCTACAATGAGCAGTTCTTC
-	TRBJ2-5	-	TRBV20-1	CSLSQVVQETQYF	TGCAGTCTGTCCCAGGTTGTCCAAGAGACCCAGTACTTC
-	TRBJ1-6	TRBD1	TRBV12-3/TRBV12-4	CASSRDRVRNSPLHF	TGTGCCAGCAGCCGCGACAGGGTGCGCAATTCACCCCTCCACTTT
once	TRBJ1-6	-	TRBV7-9	CAGTSGGGSPLHF	TGTGCCGGCACGAGCGGGGGGGGTTCACCCCTCCACTTT
few	TRBJ2-7	-	TRBV20-1	CSATDSSGAEQYF	TGCAGTGCTACCGACAGCAGCGGTGCCGAGCAGTACTTC
-	TRBJ2-1	TRBD2	TRBV3-1	CASSQVLAGSGEQFF	TGTGCCAGCAGCCAAGTACTAGCGGGGAGTGGTGAGCAGTTCTTC
-	TRBJ2-1	TRBD2	TRBV27	CASSFASGSTEQFF	TGTGCCAGCAGTTTCGCTAGCGGGAGTACTGAGCAGTTCTTC
few	TRBJ2-5	-	TRBV27	CASSLGPKGETQYF	TGTGCCAGCAGTCTGGGACCCAAGGGAGAGACCCAGTACTTC
many	TRBJ1-2	-	TRBV27	CASSSRGLGYGYTF	TGTGCCAGCAGTTCCAGGGGTCTGGGCTATGGCTACACCTTC
-	TRBJ1-3	-	TRBV5-1	CASSLWARVSGNTIYF	TGCGCCAGCAGCTTGTGGGCCAGGGTTTCTGGAAACACCATATATTTT
-	TRBJ1-1	-	TRBV28	CASRIRGSGAFF	TGTGCCAGCAGGATCAGGGGATCGGGAGCTTTCTTT
-	TRBJ2-5	-	TRBV7-6	CASSPQTGGAETQYF	TGTGCCAGCAGCCCCCAGACAGGTGGGGCAGAGACCCAGTACTTC